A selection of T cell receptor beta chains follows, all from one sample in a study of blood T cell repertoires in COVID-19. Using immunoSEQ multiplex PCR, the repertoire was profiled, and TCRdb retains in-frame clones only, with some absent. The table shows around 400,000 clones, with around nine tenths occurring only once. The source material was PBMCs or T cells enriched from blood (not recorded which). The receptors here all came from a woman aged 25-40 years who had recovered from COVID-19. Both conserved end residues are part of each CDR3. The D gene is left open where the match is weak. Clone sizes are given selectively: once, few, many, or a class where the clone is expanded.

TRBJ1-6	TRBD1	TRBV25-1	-	CASSAPPDVRTGTSPLHF	TGTGCCAGCAGTGCTCCTCCGGACGTCAGGACAGGGACTTCACCCCTCCACTTT
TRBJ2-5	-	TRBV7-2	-	CASSLSPGVGQETQYF	TGTGCCAGCAGCTTATCCCCCGGGGTCGGCCAAGAGACCCAGTACTTC
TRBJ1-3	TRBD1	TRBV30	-	CAWSQGGGNTIYF	TGTGCCTGGAGTCAGGGGGGCGGAAACACCATATATTTT
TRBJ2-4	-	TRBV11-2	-	CASSRDINWAKNIQYF	TGTGCCAGCAGCCGGGACATAAATTGGGCCAAAAACATTCAGTACTTC
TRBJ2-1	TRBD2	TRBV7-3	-	CASSSSGRFYNEQFF	TGTGCCAGCAGCTCTAGCGGGAGGTTCTACAATGAGCAGTTCTTC
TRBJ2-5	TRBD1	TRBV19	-	CASSIVRTGGLETQYF	TGTGCCAGTAGTATAGTTAGGACAGGGGGCTTGGAGACCCAGTACTTC
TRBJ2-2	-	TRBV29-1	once	CSVEVGLTGELFF	TGCAGCGTTGAAGTGGGACTCACCGGGGAGCTGTTTTTT
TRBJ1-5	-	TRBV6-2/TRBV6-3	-	CASSNGAARRGNQPQHF	TGTGCCAGCAGTAATGGTGCGGCGAGGAGGGGCAATCAGCCCCAGCATTTT
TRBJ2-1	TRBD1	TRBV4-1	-	CASSQVGQGNNEQFF	TGCGCCAGCAGCCAAGTGGGACAGGGCAACAATGAGCAGTTCTTC
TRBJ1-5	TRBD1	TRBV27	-	CASSEQGASNQPQHF	TGTGCCAGCAGTGAACAGGGGGCGAGCAATCAGCCCCAGCATTTT
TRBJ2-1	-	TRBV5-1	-	CASTLAPSTSYEQFF	TGCGCCAGCACCCTAGCGCCAAGTACATCGTATGAGCAGTTCTTC
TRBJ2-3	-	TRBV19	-	CASSMSSDTQYF	TGTGCCAGTAGTATGAGCTCAGATACGCAGTATTTT
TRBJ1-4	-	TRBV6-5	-	CASSYDSYEKLFF	TGTGCCAGCAGTTACGACAGTTATGAAAAACTGTTTTTT
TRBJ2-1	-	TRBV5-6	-	CASSLATGVVHEQFF	TGTGCCAGCAGCTTGGCGACGGGAGTTGTTCATGAGCAGTTCTTC
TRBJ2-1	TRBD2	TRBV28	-	CASRPAGGLGSYNEQFF	TGTGCCAGCAGGCCCGCGGGGGGGCTAGGGTCCTACAATGAGCAGTTCTTC